This passage covers 17 T cell receptor beta chains from one sample sequenced in a study of CD8+ T cells in alopecia areata. Extracted RNA was reverse transcribed into cDNA, the sequencing template. This table comes from immunoSEQ multiplex PCR, and its TCRdb copy is limited to in-frame clones, with some not included. This sample has roughly 200,000 clones, with approximately 53% found just once. Sequencing was done on a sample of CD8+ T cells sorted from blood. All receptors come from a human donor in good health.

V is TRBV5-6 and J is TRBJ1-1, with D possibly being TRBD1 (5 bases). The CDR3 totals 14 residues. V was trimmed by 5 bases and J by 4 bases, leaving 15 bases between them. The germline V gene has CDR1 SGHDT and CDR2 YYEEEE. The CDR3 coding sequence is TGTGCCAGCAGTTTTCGACAGAGGGGCACTGAAGCTTTCTTT. This sequence encodes CASSFRQRGTEAFF.

The chain joins TRBV4-1 to TRBJ1-1; D not certain. Trimming stripped 0 bases from V and 0 bases from J, with 11 bases between. The germline CDR1 and CDR2 sequences are MGHRA and YSYEKL. This CDR3 region has 16 residues. In DNA, the CDR3 is TGCGCCAGCAGCCAAGATTATAGCACATTGAACACTGAAGCTTTCTTT. This translates into CASSQDYSTLNTEAFF.

This clone was seen a few times. The chain recombines TRBV7-2 with TRBJ2-6, with D tentatively TRBD1 (7 bases). CDR1 and CDR2 (germline): SGHTA, FQGNSA. The CDR3 contains 13 residues. With 4 bases removed from V and 12 bases from J, the gap between germline ends came to 13 bases. CDR3: CASSSGGGAVLTF. The CDR3 coding sequence is TGTGCCAGCAGCTCAGGGGGAGGCGCCGTCCTGACTTTC.

This chain uses TRBV7-9 with TRBJ2-7; no reliable D call. The germline V gene encodes CDR1 SEHNR and CDR2 FQNEAQ (reference sequence). The CDR3 extends over 14 amino acids. Trimming shortened V by 5 bases and J by 1 base, and 12 bases separated the two germline ends. CDR3 region: CASSPQGGSYEQYF. The CDR3 DNA reads as TGTGCCAGCAGCCCCCAAGGCGGATCCTACGAGCAGTACTTC.

This clone was seen only a few times. The gene calls are TRBV14 and TRBJ2-5; weak D call: TRBD2 (6 bases). V was pared by 3 bases and J by 5 bases, with 10 bases between. CDR1 and CDR2 (germline): SGHDN, FVKESK. CDR3 length: 13 residues. The CDR3 spells CASSQEGAETQYF. CDR3 sequence (DNA): TGTGCCAGCAGCCAGGAGGGCGCGGAGACCCAGTACTTC.

The chain links TRBV5-1 to TRBJ1-2; D is unclear. The CDR3 is made up of 14 amino acids. V was trimmed by 0 bases and J by 13 bases, leaving 19 bases between them. Germline V CDR1 and CDR2: SGHRS, YFSETQ. The DNA for the CDR3 is TGCGCCAGCAGCTTGGACGGCAGCAGCGTCTCGGCCACCTTC. It specifies CASSLDGSSVSATF.

The chain links TRBV15 to TRBJ1-2; D uncertain. V was shortened by 1 base and J by 5 bases, with 14 bases between the two germline ends. CDR1 is LNHNV, CDR2 YYDKDF, per germline (reference sequence). CDR3 length: 15 amino acids. The CDR3 here is CATSRVPLKAYGYTF. The CDR3 DNA reads TGTGCCACCAGCAGAGTTCCCTTAAAAGCGTATGGCTACACCTTC.

The CDR3 spells CATSRDPWEAEKLFF. Written as DNA, the CDR3 is TGTGCCACCAGCAGAGATCCCTGGGAGGCCGAAAAACTGTTTTTT. The chain has TRBV15 and TRBJ1-4, with D unclear. Germline V lookup: CDR1 LNHNV, CDR2 YYDKDF (reference sequence). The CDR3 spans 15 residues. The V gene lost 0 bases and the J gene lost 8 bases, with 13 bases spanning the gap.

The V and J genes are TRBV13 and TRBJ2-7; the D call may be TRBD1 or TRBD2 (6 bases each). The CDR3 contains 14 residues. Germline V gene sequence: CDR1 PRHDT, CDR2 FYEKMQ (reference sequence). V shed 2 bases and J shed 5 bases, with 13 bases lying between them. CDR3 nucleotide sequence: TGTGCCAGCAGCTTACTGACGGGGGCGCACGAGCAGTACTTC. Translating gives CASSLLTGAHEQYF.

The chain joins TRBV27 to TRBJ2-7; possible D gene TRBD1, 6 bases. Germline V gene data show CDR1 as MNHEY and CDR2 as SMNVEV (reference sequence). V lost 2 bases and J 6 bases, leaving 17 bases between the germline ends. The CDR3 has 15 residues. The CDR3 DNA is TGTGCCAGCAGTTTAATCTTCGCAGGGGACGGCGAGCAGTACTTC. Translating gives CASSLIFAGDGEQYF.

This clone came up a few times. This chain connects TRBV19 to TRBJ1-1; the D is unclear. Trimming stripped 10 bases from V and 10 bases from J, with 16 bases between. Germline CDR1 reads LNHDA; CDR2 reads SQIVND (reference sequence). The CDR3 length is 11 residues. CDR3 in amino acids: CATQTSASAFF. CDR3 in DNA: TGTGCCACTCAAACGTCGGCCTCAGCTTTCTTT.

The rearrangement joins TRBV29-1 to TRBJ1-1, with 8 bases lining up with TRBD1. V dropped 6 bases and J dropped 8; count of bases not matched to a gene: 5. The CDR3 covers 11 residues. Germline CDR1 SQVTM, CDR2 ANQGSEA. The CDR3 region is CSVRRTGEAFF. The CDR3 DNA reads TGCAGCGTGCGTCGGACAGGGGAAGCTTTCTTT.

Remarks on this clone: Other DNA sequences of this sample code for an identical CDR3. The chain recombines TRBV7-9 with TRBJ1-1; D is ambiguous. The CDR3 is 14 residues long. The ends were cut back, 2 bases at V and 1 base at J, with 8 bases in the middle. In germline, CDR1 is SEHNR, CDR2 FQNEAQ (reference sequence). CDR3 nucleotide sequence: TGTGCCAGCAGCTTACCGGGTGGGAACACTGAAGCTTTCTTT. Translating it yields CASSLPGGNTEAFF.

The rearrangement uses TRBV9 and TRBJ1-4; TRBD1 is a possible D gene (6 bases). Trimming took off 5 bases at V and 12 bases at J, with 14 bases between the two ends. The V gene's germline CDR1 is SGDLS and CDR2 YYNGEE. This CDR3 spans 12 amino acids. DNA for the CDR3: TGTGCCAGCAGAGGACAGACGGAGGAACTGTTTTTT. The encoded protein is CASRGQTEELFF.

CDR3 in amino acids: CASSQSGGGGETQYF. The CDR3 nucleotides are TGTGCCAGCAGTCAAAGCGGGGGAGGAGGAGAGACCCAGTACTTC. The chain has TRBV2 and TRBJ2-5, with 8 bases identical to TRBD2. V lost 5 bases and J lost 4; bases outside the gene matches: 9. Germline CDR1 is SNHLY and CDR2 is FYNNEI. This CDR3 has 15 amino acids.

The chain joins TRBV2 to TRBJ2-7, with D maybe TRBD1 (6 bases). The germline V and J ends were trimmed by 2 bases and 2 bases, with 16 bases remaining between them. Germline CDR1 is SNHLY and CDR2 is FYNNEI. The CDR3 is 16 residues long. The CDR3 loop is CASSEIARDITYEQYF. The CDR3 nucleotides read TGTGCCAGCAGTGAAATCGCTCGGGACATAACCTACGAGCAGTACTTC.

This chain links TRBV2 with TRBJ2-5, with 11 bases identical to TRBD2. Germline V gene data show CDR1 as SNHLY and CDR2 as FYNNEI. The CDR3 is 16 residues long. V lost 6 bases and J lost 4; bases outside the gene matches: 10. CDR3 in DNA: TGTGCCAGCAGGCCTACTAGCGGGGGATTCGCAGAGACCCAGTACTTC. This translates into CASRPTSGGFAETQYF.